The sequence of this TCR beta chain was determined in a study of T cells in Graves' hyperthyroidism and ophthalmopathy. The table lists this clonotype with a few counts. Its antigen is still unknown. Amplified TCR beta CDR3 regions came from RNA transcripts. HTBI primers drove first-round RT-PCR of the TCR CDR3. TCRdb reanalysed the multiplex PCR reads using MiXCR and keeps one entry per CDR3 protein. The data show hundreds of thousands of distinct CDR3 sequences, with about 45% seen just once and roughly 6.5% held by the top ten. The study based diagnoses on clinical symptoms, serum thyroxine and TRAb, thyroid ultrasound and orbital computed tomography. Study-wide points: In blood, most of the thyroid clonotypes expanded above 0.001 were also present.

CDR3 size: 15 residues. Germline V lookup: CDR1 LNHDA, CDR2 SQIVND (reference sequence). V lost 6 bases and J lost 1; bases outside the gene matches: 8. The rearrangement links TRBV19 to TRBJ2-7; 8 nucleotides match TRBD1. The material sequenced was peripheral blood or thyroid tissue (not recorded which). This receptor was identified in an adult man with Graves' disease, either hyperthyroidism or ophthalmopathy (not recorded which). CDR3 region: CASSTTGGSSYEQYF. Here the CDR3 DNA reads TGTGCCAGTAGCACCACAGGGGGGTCATCCTACGAGCAGTACTTC.